This note documents a single T cell receptor beta chain sequence. Its antigen is still unknown. The data derive from a study of T cells after yellow fever vaccination. Study observations and caveats: Contaminating bulk clonotypes could be abundant in FACS-sorted repertoires. Most primary-vaccination clones reappeared after the booster (about 97% CD4, about 88% CD8). Though it reached lower strength, the secondary response hit its peak faster, day 5 versus 15.

From the 5' RACE reads, TCRdb called clonotypes with MiXCR, one entry per CDR3 protein. The top ten hold roughly 3.2% of the sample, which has 200,000 to 250,000 distinct CDR3 sequences, approximately 3.3% seen once. CDR1 is LNHDA, CDR2 SQIVND, per germline (reference sequence). Trimming removed 3 bases at V and 3 bases at J, with 11 bases between. The CDR3 has 14 amino acids. V and J are TRBV19 and TRBJ1-2, with D possibly being TRBD1 (6 bases). This sequence originates from a man aged 18 to 29 who received the YFV17D yellow fever vaccine. This specimen consisted of CD4+ T cells sorted from PBMCs, obtained 10 days after the yellow fever booster vaccination. The CDR3 bases are TGTGCCAGTAGTATCCCTCGGACAGACTATGGCTACACCTTC. Translation: CASSIPRTDYGYTF.